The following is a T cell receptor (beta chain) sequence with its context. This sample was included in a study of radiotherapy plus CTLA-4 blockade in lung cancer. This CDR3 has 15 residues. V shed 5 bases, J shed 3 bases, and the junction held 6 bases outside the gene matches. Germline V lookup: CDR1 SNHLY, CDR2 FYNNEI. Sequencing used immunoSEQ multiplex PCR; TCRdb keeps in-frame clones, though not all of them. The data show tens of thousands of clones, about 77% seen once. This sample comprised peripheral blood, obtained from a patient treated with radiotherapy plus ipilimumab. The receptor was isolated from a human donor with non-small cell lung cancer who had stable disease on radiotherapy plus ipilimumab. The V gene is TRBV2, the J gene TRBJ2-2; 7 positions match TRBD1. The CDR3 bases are TGTGCCAGCAGTCTAAGACAGGGCGACACCGGGGAGCTGTTTTTT. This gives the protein CASSLRQGDTGELFF.